These 19 T cell receptor beta chains came from one sample sequenced in a study of T cells in Graves' hyperthyroidism and ophthalmopathy. RNA transcripts provided the source from which TCR beta CDR3 regions were amplified. First-round RT-PCR of the TCR CDR3 relied on the HTBI primer set. One entry per CDR3 protein results from TCRdb running MiXCR on the multiplex PCR reads. This sample has more than 50,000 distinct CDR3 sequences, with around 48% found just once. Sequencing was done on a sample of blood. The receptor source for this set is a young woman with Graves' ophthalmopathy.

This chain connects TRBV7-2 to TRBJ1-1; no clear D gene. Germline CDR1 and CDR2: SGHTA and FQGNSA. V was trimmed by 8 bases and J by 5 bases, leaving 18 bases between them. The CDR3 covers 14 residues. In DNA form, the CDR3 reads TGTGCCAGCGGCCCCGGTGTGGGTGAGACTGAAGCTTTCTTT. Translated: CASGPGVGETEAFF.

This clonotype was detected many times. The gene calls are TRBV24-1 and TRBJ2-5; TRBD1 matches at 8 bases. V shed 6 bases and J 1 base; nucleotides not matched to a gene: 12. The CDR3 extends over 17 amino acids. Germline V gene sequence: CDR1 KGHDR, CDR2 SFDVKD. This CDR3 is CATSPLPGQELQETQYF. The CDR3, as DNA: TGTGCCACCAGTCCTCTGCCGGGACAGGAGCTCCAAGAGACCCAGTACTTC.

The CDR3 spells CAICSVIGVSEQYF. As DNA, the CDR3 is TGTGCCATCTGCAGTGTCATAGGGGTGTCCGAGCAGTACTTC. J is TRBJ2-7 and V is TRBV10-3, with D perhaps TRBD1 (5 bases). Between the trimmed V and J ends, which lost 8 bases and 6 bases, there was a span of 20 bases. Germline V gene lookup returns CDR1 ENHRY and CDR2 SYGVKD. This CDR3 has 14 amino acids.

This clonotype appeared many times. For the CDR3, the DNA is TGTGCCAGCAGTTCAGGACAGGGAAGGGTGCAGTACTTC. This gives the protein CASSSGQGRVQYF. The genes are TRBV28 and TRBJ2-7; 8 bases match TRBD1. The length of the CDR3 is 13 residues. Unmatched junction bases numbered 8, after V lost 4 bases and J lost 9 bases. CDR1 MDHEN and CDR2 SYDVKM come from the germline V gene. Looking up the rest from reference TRBV28 and TRBJ2-7 gives the full variable domain: DVKVTQSSRYLVKRTGEKVFLECVQDMDHENMFWYRQDPGLGLRLIYFSYDVKMKEKGDIPEGYSVSREKKERFSLILESASTNQTSMYLCASSSGQGRVQYFGPGTRLTVT.

In its sample, this clonotype was seen many times. The rearrangement uses TRBV4-2 and TRBJ2-2, with 10 nucleotides matching TRBD1. Unmatched junction bases numbered 7, after V lost 4 bases and J lost 5 bases. Germline V gene lookup returns CDR1 LGHNA and CDR2 YNFKEQ. The CDR3 has 16 residues. CDR3 coding DNA: TGTGCCAGCAGCCCCCGGGACAGGGGCCGGACCGGGGAGCTGTTTTTT. It codes for CASSPRDRGRTGELFF.

This clonotype was recorded at least ten times. This rearrangement joins TRBV29-1 to TRBJ2-1; 8 bases align to TRBD1. There are 14 residues in the CDR3. Trimming took 6 bases from V and 1 from J; bases not matched to a gene: 5. In germline, CDR1 is SQVTM, CDR2 ANQGSEA. CDR3 nucleotide sequence: TGCAGCGTCCAGGGGGCGGGGTCCTACAATGAGCAGTTCTTC. Protein sequence: CSVQGAGSYNEQFF.

In this sample, this clonotype turned up once. Since the CDR3 does not end with the conserved phenylalanine or tryptophan, this likely comes from a read error. V gene TRBV11-2 combines with J gene TRBJ1-6; D is ambiguous. Trimming stripped 5 bases from V and 11 bases from J, with 16 bases between. The CDR3 runs 14 residues. Germline V gene lookup returns CDR1 SGHAT and CDR2 FQNNGV. CDR3 amino acids: CASSQWKSNPPLHS. The CDR3 DNA is TGTGCCAGCAGCCAGTGGAAGTCAAATCCACCCCTCCACTCT.

This clonotype was detected ten times or more. The chain is built from TRBV20-1 and TRBJ2-1, with TRBD1 as a possible D gene (6 bases). Trimming left V 5 bases short and J 2 bases short, with 7 bases between. There are 12 residues in the CDR3. Per germline, CDR1 DFQATT and CDR2 SNEGSKA (reference sequence). CDR3 in amino acids: CSAWDTYNEQFF. The CDR3 coding sequence is TGCAGTGCTTGGGACACCTACAATGAGCAGTTCTTC.

This rearrangement joins TRBV30 to TRBJ2-7; TRBD2 agrees at 8 bases. The CDR3 runs 16 residues. V shed 4 bases, J shed 2 bases, and the junction held 13 bases outside the gene matches. Germline CDR1 reads GTSNPN; CDR2 reads SVGIG (reference sequence). CDR3 loop: CAWTKAGAGAAYEQYF. CDR3 coding DNA: TGTGCCTGGACTAAGGCGGGAGCGGGAGCCGCCTACGAGCAGTACTTC.

This clonotype has ten or more counts. CDR3 DNA sequence: TGTGCCAGCAGTCCCGGGACGACTAGCACAGATACGCAGTATTTT. Protein: CASSPGTTSTDTQYF. The gene calls are TRBV6-5 and TRBJ2-3; either TRBD1 or TRBD2 may fit D (5 bases each). Trimming stripped 5 bases from V and 0 bases from J, with 12 bases between. Germline-derived CDR1 and CDR2 are MNHEY and SVGAGI. The CDR3 consists of 15 residues.

The table lists this clonotype with many counts. Here the CDR3 DNA reads TGTGCCAGCAGTTCACGGGGACTAGCCCCTAATTCACCCCTCCACTTT. Protein product: CASSSRGLAPNSPLHF. The chain employs TRBV27 and TRBJ1-6, with D possibly being TRBD1 (5 bases). The CDR3 sequence is 16 residues long. V lost 4 bases and J 6 bases, leaving 16 bases between the germline ends. The germline V gene encodes CDR1 MNHEY and CDR2 SMNVEV (reference sequence).

About this clonotype: This may arise from a read error, as a much more abundant clone is one base away. J is TRBJ1-1 and V is TRBV4-2; D is undetermined. Germline CDR1 reads LGHNA; CDR2 reads YNFKEQ. This CDR3 has 15 amino acids. The V end lost 2 bases, the J end lost 0 bases, and 10 bases lay between the germline ends. The CDR3 region is CASSQSRGMNTEAFF. The DNA for the CDR3 is TGTGCCAGCAGCCAATCACGTGGGATGAACACTGAAGCTTTCTTT.

The rearrangement links TRBV29-1 to TRBJ2-7; D is uncertain. The CDR3 is 11 residues long. Trimming removed 3 bases at V and 1 base at J, with 4 bases between. Germline loops: CDR1 SQVTM, CDR2 ANQGSEA. CDR3: CSVEGSYEQYF. The CDR3 bases are TGCAGCGTTGAGGGGTCCTACGAGCAGTACTTC.

Note on this clonotype: The junction departs from germline at one end; a sequencing error may be responsible. CDR3 in amino acids: CVSSFLGGTEAFF. The CDR3 coding sequence is TGTGTCAGTTCCTTCCTGGGGGGGACTGAAGCTTTCTTT. The chain combines TRBV19 with TRBJ1-1, with TRBD1 as a possible D gene (5 bases). Germline V gene data show CDR1 as LNHDA and CDR2 as SQIVND (reference sequence). This CDR3 region has 13 residues.

In its sample, this clonotype was seen many times. This chain links TRBV5-4 with TRBJ2-2, with 10 bases that match TRBD2. The CDR3 loop spans 15 amino acids. CDR1 and CDR2 (germline): SGHNT, YYREEE (reference sequence). J lost 7 bases, V lost 3 bases, and 6 bases had no gene match. The CDR3 loop reads CASSSLAGEFGELFF. Here the CDR3 DNA reads TGTGCCAGCAGCTCTCTAGCGGGAGAGTTCGGGGAGCTGTTTTTT. Drawing the rest from reference TRBV5-4 and TRBJ2-2, the complete variable domain is ETGVTQSPTHLIKTRGQQVTLRCSSQSGHNTVSWYQQALGQGPQFIFQYYREEENGRGNFPPRFSGLQFPNYSSELNVNALELDDSALYLCASSSLAGEFGELFFGEGSRLTVL.

This clonotype was seen repeatedly, ten times or more. This chain joins TRBV11-1 and TRBJ2-7; D unresolved. Germline values: CDR1 SGHAT, CDR2 FQDESV (reference sequence). With 7 bases removed from V and 2 bases from J, the gap between germline ends came to 12 bases. This CDR3 has 13 residues. The CDR3 DNA sequence: TGTGCCAGCACTTACAGAGACACCTACGAGCAGTACTTC. Translation: CASTYRDTYEQYF. Using reference TRBV11-1 and TRBJ2-7 for the parts outside the CDR3, the full variable domain is EAEVAQSPRYKITEKSQAVAFWCDPISGHATLYWYRQILGQGPELLVQFQDESVVDDSQLPKDRFSAERLKGVDSTLKIQPAELGDSAMYLCASTYRDTYEQYFGPGTRLTVT.

Only one count was recorded for this clonotype. V is TRBV7-9 and J is TRBJ2-2, with D possibly matching TRBD2 (6 bases). V lost 3 bases and J 2 bases, leaving 16 bases between the germline ends. The CDR3 contains 17 residues. Germline CDR1 SEHNR, CDR2 FQNEAQ (reference sequence). CDR3 protein: CASSFPGSAYNTGELFF. CDR3 sequence (DNA): TGTGCCAGCAGCTTCCCCGGGAGCGCCTACAACACCGGGGAGCTGTTTTTT.

The rearrangement links TRBV5-1 to TRBJ1-3; 7 bases align to TRBD1. CDR3 length: 14 residues. Germline lookup yields CDR1 SGHRS and CDR2 YFSETQ. Trimming removed 0 bases from V and 7 bases from J; junction bases left unmatched: 4. The CDR3 nucleotides are TGCGCCAGCAGCTTGGGTGACAGGGAGAACACCATATATTTT. As protein: CASSLGDRENTIYF.

This clonotype was recorded at least ten times. The chain is built from TRBV29-1 and TRBJ2-5; 11 bases map to TRBD1. Unmatched junction bases numbered 9, after V lost 8 bases and J lost 1 base. The CDR3 sequence is 15 residues long. Germline V gives CDR1 SQVTM, CDR2 ANQGSEA. The CDR3 loop is CSSGTGGGSQETQYF. Here the CDR3 DNA reads TGCAGCTCGGGGACAGGGGGAGGATCCCAAGAGACCCAGTACTTC.